This is a list of T cell receptor beta chains from one sample in a study of vaccination effects on CD4 cells after COVID-19. Using immunoSEQ multiplex PCR, the repertoire was profiled, and TCRdb retains in-frame clones only, with some absent. Of nearly 30,000 clones detected, around 74% appear once; the ten largest clones hold 15% to 20%. Their antigen targets remain unknown. The sample in question was CD4+ T cells from PBMCs cultured with HCoV-OC43 spike peptides, obtained after COVID-19 vaccination. The source of these receptors is a human donor who received a COVID-19 vaccine. The CDR3 runs from the conserved cysteine through the conserved F or W. The D gene is left open where the match is weak. Clone size is given for some rows only: seen once, a few or many times, or a class if the clone is expanded.

j_call	clone_size	v_call	d_call	cdr3_aa	cdr3_nt
TRBJ1-2	few	TRBV7-9	.	CASSPQGERSYGYTF	TGTGCCAGCAGCCCACAGGGCGAACGTAGCTATGGCTACACCTTC
TRBJ2-1	.	TRBV18	.	CASSPASGRDPKQFF	TGTGCCAGCTCACCAGCCAGTGGCAGGGACCCTAAGCAGTTCTTC
TRBJ1-5	.	TRBV6-5	.	CASRRLANQPQHF	TGTGCCAGCAGACGTTTAGCAAATCAGCCCCAGCATTTT
TRBJ1-1	few	TRBV4-2	TRBD1	CASSPSSIQSYRDRKNTEAFF	TGTGCCAGCAGCCCCTCCTCTATTCAGAGTTACCGGGACAGAAAGAACACTGAAGCTTTCTTT
TRBJ1-2	.	TRBV29-1	.	CSVGGLVYGYTF	TGCAGCGTCGGAGGACTAGTCTATGGCTACACCTTC
TRBJ2-5	few	TRBV7-7	.	CASSLGRQVTQETQYF	TGTGCCAGCAGCTTAGGGCGACAGGTGACCCAAGAGACCCAGTACTTC
TRBJ1-2	.	TRBV4-1	.	CASSLGGGSNYGYTF	TGCGCCAGCAGCCTTGGAGGGGGATCAAACTATGGCTACACCTTC
TRBJ2-2	few	TRBV27	.	CASSLYSWTPGPGELFF	TGTGCCAGCAGTTTATATTCTTGGACCCCAGGCCCGGGGGAGCTGTTTTTT
TRBJ2-2	.	TRBV3-1/TRBV3-2	TRBD1	CASSRSNRGKAGELFF	TGTGCCAGCAGCCGTAGTAACAGGGGCAAGGCCGGGGAGCTGTTTTTT
TRBJ1-5	.	TRBV6-5	TRBD1	CASRDRDNQPQHF	TGTGCCAGCAGGGACAGGGACAATCAGCCCCAGCATTTT
TRBJ1-2	.	TRBV3-1/TRBV3-2	.	CASSQQGRVESGYTF	TGTGCCAGCAGCCAACAGGGTCGAGTGGAGAGTGGCTACACCTTC
TRBJ1-2	.	TRBV19	TRBD1	CASSMDREYGYTF	TGTGCCAGTAGTATGGACAGGGAGTATGGCTACACCTTC
TRBJ1-1	few	TRBV12-5	.	CASGLEVPTEAFF	TGTGCTAGTGGTTTGGAAGTGCCCACTGAAGCTTTCTTT
TRBJ2-5	.	TRBV7-2	.	CASSLVPRIDQETQYF	TGTGCCAGCAGCTTAGTTCCGCGGATAGATCAAGAGACCCAGTACTTC
TRBJ1-1	.	TRBV6-5	.	CASTTEGFGIRVAFF	TGTGCCAGCACCACGGAGGGTTTTGGGATCCGAGTGGCTTTCTTT
TRBJ2-7	.	TRBV7-2	TRBD1	CASSVGQGFYEQYF	TGTGCCAGCAGCGTGGGACAGGGTTTCTACGAGCAGTACTTC
TRBJ1-5	.	TRBV5-4	.	CASRIWGTGQPQHF	TGTGCCAGCAGGATTTGGGGTACCGGTCAGCCCCAGCATTTT
TRBJ1-1	.	TRBV4-2	TRBD1	CASSQVQGAYGVNTEAFF	TGTGCCAGCAGCCAAGTTCAGGGGGCGTATGGGGTGAACACTGAAGCTTTCTTT
TRBJ1-3	.	TRBV6-2/TRBV6-3	TRBD1	CASSLPGTGVRLHSGNTIYF	TGTGCCAGCAGTTTGCCCGGGACAGGGGTTCGCCTACACTCTGGAAACACCATATATTTT
TRBJ2-7	once	TRBV7-6	TRBD1	CASSPGQGDEQYF	TGTGCCAGCAGCCCGGGACAGGGGGACGAGCAGTACTTC
TRBJ1-1	.	TRBV6-1	.	CASSGAGIGGQTEAFF	TGTGCCAGCAGTGGAGCGGGAATAGGGGGTCAAACTGAAGCTTTCTTT
TRBJ1-2	.	TRBV6-6	.	CASSYPGTPANYGYTF	TGTGCCAGCAGTTACCCCGGGACACCAGCTAACTATGGCTACACCTTC
TRBJ1-1	once	TRBV12-3/TRBV12-4	TRBD1	CASSPRGHTEAFF	TGTGCCAGCAGCCCCAGGGGGCACACTGAAGCTTTCTTT
TRBJ1-4	.	TRBV9	.	CASSRGEKLFF	TGTGCCAGCAGCAGGGGTGAAAAACTGTTTTTT
TRBJ1-1	.	TRBV5-1	.	CASGSTGNTEAFF	TGCGCCAGCGGATCGACAGGGAACACTGAAGCTTTCTTT
TRBJ2-5	.	TRBV2	.	CASRQGGTEQETQYF	TGTGCCAGCAGACAAGGGGGGACAGAACAAGAGACCCAGTACTTC
TRBJ1-2	.	TRBV9	TRBD1	CASSAGTGGHGYTF	TGTGCCAGCAGCGCCGGGACAGGGGGTCATGGCTACACCTTC
TRBJ2-1	.	TRBV19	.	CASSSAGQRTYNEQFF	TGTGCCAGTAGTAGTGCAGGGCAACGGACTTACAATGAGCAGTTCTTC
TRBJ2-5	.	TRBV18	.	CASSPRGRGGETQYF	TGTGCCAGCTCACCCCGCGGCAGGGGTGGGGAGACCCAGTACTTC